There are a few counts of the clone carrying this TCR beta chain. Study processing details: Estimation of nucleated cell counts was performed using reference gene primer amplification. Repertoires were generated with immunoSEQ multiplex PCR, while TCRdb's copy carries only in-frame clones and drops some. V and J calls and clone size are copied from that table; D and trimming were computed from the DNA. This table holds fewer than 350,000 clones, approximately 84% found once. This CDR3 is 15 amino acids long. Germline V gene lookup returns CDR1 SGHTA and CDR2 FQGNSA. With 0 bases removed from V and 7 bases from J, the gap between germline ends came to 12 bases. The data were taken from a study of blood T cell repertoires in COVID-19. Across the whole study: Acute-phase and convalescent COVID-19 samples originated in the United States, Italy and Spain. T cells, B-cell-depleted T cells, or PBMCs provided the cDNA or gDNA that served as material.

The specimen was peripheral blood. This chain links TRBV7-2 with TRBJ1-4; tentative D call: TRBD1 (5 bases). The origin of this receptor is a woman aged 25-40 years who had recovered from COVID-19. DNA for the CDR3: TGTGCCAGCAGCTTAGCATCCGGGGGTGGTGAAAAACTGTTTTTT. It codes for CASSLASGGGEKLFF.